Presented here are 7 T cell receptor beta chains from one specimen sequenced in a study of cytomegalovirus exposure and HLA in healthy donors. It was with 60 Vbeta and 13 Jbeta primers that the PCR ran. Assay: immunoSEQ multiplex PCR; the TCRdb copy retains only in-frame clones and omits some. The sample holds fewer than 250,000 clones, about 69% seen once. The source material was PBMCs. The receptors stem from a man aged 25-45 years in good health and CMV-seropositive.

V and J are TRBV30 and TRBJ1-1; D might be TRBD1 (6 bases). Germline CDR1 GTSNPN, CDR2 SVGIG (reference sequence). Trimming took 6 bases from V and 5 from J, leaving 19 bases between them. The CDR3 is 14 residues long. The CDR3 coding sequence is TGTGCCTGTGGGTACGTAGGGGGTGGAACTGAAGCTTTCTTT. Translating it yields CACGYVGGGTEAFF.

A few counts support this clone. The chain carries TRBV27 and TRBJ1-1, with TRBD1 as a possible D gene (5 bases). The germline gives CDR1 MNHEY, CDR2 SMNVEV (reference sequence). The V end was cut by 6 bases, the J end by 4 bases, with 15 bases between. This CDR3 is built from 14 residues. CDR3 sequence reads: CASSYVGRGTEAFF. CDR3 DNA: TGTGCCAGCAGCTACGTAGGGAGGGGCACTGAAGCTTTCTTT.

The chain is built from TRBV21-1 and TRBJ1-5; the table's D call TRBD1 went unverified against the DNA. TRBV21-1 is described as a pseudogene. CDR3 size: 19 residues. CDR3: CASSRHTSTVLYSNQPQHF. CDR3 coding DNA: TGTGCCAGCAGCAGACATACATCGACAGTTCTATATAGCAATCAGCCCCAGCATTTT.

The V call is TRBV6-5, the J call TRBJ1-3; D is possibly TRBD1 (5 bases). The CDR3 spans 11 residues. V lost 10 bases and J 8 bases, leaving 12 bases between the germline ends. Germline V gene data show CDR1 as MNHEY and CDR2 as SVGAGI. As DNA, the CDR3 is TGTGCCATCCGGGGGGGGGACACCATATATTTT. The encoded protein is CAIRGGDTIYF.

The chain carries TRBV4-2 and TRBJ2-7; tentative D call: TRBD2 (5 bases). The V gene's germline CDR1 is LGHNA and CDR2 YNFKEQ. The CDR3 loop spans 14 amino acids. Trimming took 2 bases from V and 0 from J, leaving 8 bases between them. CDR3 coding DNA: TGTGCCAGCAGCCAAACAGAGGGCTCCTACGAGCAGTACTTC. Its protein product is CASSQTEGSYEQYF.

The gene calls are TRBV29-1 and TRBJ1-1, with 8 bases lining up with TRBD1. V trimming: 7 bases; J trimming: 2 bases; junction bases outside the gene matches: 6. Germline V gives CDR1 SQVTM, CDR2 ANQGSEA. This CDR3 spans 13 amino acids. The CDR3 coding sequence is TGCAGCGGCAGGGGGCCGGGTAACACTGAAGCTTTCTTT. It specifies CSGRGPGNTEAFF. Together with reference TRBV29-1 and TRBJ1-1, the CDR3 gives the full variable domain: SAVISQKPSRDICQRGTSLTIQCQVDSQVTMMFWYRQQPGQSLTLIATANQGSEATYESGFVIDKFPISRPNLTFSTLTVSNMSPEDSSIYLCSGRGPGNTEAFFGQGTRLTVV.

This clone has more than one count but fewer than ten. This chain links TRBV9 with TRBJ1-3, with no clear D. The CDR3 totals 15 residues. V lost 4 bases, J lost 0 bases, and 11 bases lay in between. The V gene's germline CDR1 is SGDLS and CDR2 YYNGEE. CDR3 coding DNA: TGTGCCAGCAGCCCAGATGGCTTCTCTGGAAACACCATATATTTT. It yields the protein CASSPDGFSGNTIYF.